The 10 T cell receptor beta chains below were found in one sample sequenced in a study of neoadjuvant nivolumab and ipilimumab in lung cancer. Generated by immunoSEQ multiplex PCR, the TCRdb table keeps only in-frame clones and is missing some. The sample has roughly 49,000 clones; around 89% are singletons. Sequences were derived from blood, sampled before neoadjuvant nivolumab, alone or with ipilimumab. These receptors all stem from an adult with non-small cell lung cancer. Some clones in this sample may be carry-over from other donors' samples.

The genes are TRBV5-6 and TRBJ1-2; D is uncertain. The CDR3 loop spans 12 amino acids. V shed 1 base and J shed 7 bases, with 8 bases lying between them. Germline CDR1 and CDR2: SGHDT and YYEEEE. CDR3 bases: TGTGCCAGCAGCTTGTCGGGTCCTGGCTACACCTTC. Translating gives CASSLSGPGYTF. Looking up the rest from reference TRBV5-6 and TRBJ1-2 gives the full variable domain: DAGVTQSPTHLIKTRGQQVTLRCSPKSGHDTVSWYQQALGQGPQFIFQYYEEEERQRGNFPDRFSGHQFPNYSSELNVNALLLGDSALYLCASSLSGPGYTFGSGTRLTVV.

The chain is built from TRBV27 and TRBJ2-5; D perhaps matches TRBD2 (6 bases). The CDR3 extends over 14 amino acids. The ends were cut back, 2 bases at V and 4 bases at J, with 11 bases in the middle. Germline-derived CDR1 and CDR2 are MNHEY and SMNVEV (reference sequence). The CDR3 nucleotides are TGTGCCAGCAGTTTAAGGTCCGGGGGAGAGACCCAGTACTTC. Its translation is CASSLRSGGETQYF.

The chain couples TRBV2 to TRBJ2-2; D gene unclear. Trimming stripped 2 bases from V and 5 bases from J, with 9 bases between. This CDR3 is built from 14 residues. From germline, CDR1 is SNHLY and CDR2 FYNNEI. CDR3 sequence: CASSETHGTGELFF. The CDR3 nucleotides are TGTGCCAGCAGTGAAACGCATGGAACCGGGGAGCTGTTTTTT.

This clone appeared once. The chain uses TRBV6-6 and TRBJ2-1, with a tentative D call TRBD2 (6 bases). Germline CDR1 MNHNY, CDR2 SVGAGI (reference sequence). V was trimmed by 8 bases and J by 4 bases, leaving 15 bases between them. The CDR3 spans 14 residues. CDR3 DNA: TGTGCCAGCGGTAGAGGGACTGGTTACAATGAGCAGTTCTTC. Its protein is CASGRGTGYNEQFF.

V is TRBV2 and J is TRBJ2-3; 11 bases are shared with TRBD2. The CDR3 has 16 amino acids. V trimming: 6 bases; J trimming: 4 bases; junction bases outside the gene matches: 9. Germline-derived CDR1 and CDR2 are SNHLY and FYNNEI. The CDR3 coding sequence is TGTGCCAGCAGCCCGTCTAGCGGGAGGTCTCCAGATACGCAGTATTTT. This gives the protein CASSPSSGRSPDTQYF.

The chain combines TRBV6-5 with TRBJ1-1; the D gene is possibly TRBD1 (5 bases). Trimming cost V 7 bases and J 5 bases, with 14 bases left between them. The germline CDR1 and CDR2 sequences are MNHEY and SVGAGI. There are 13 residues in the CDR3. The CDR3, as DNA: TGTGCCAGCAACCCGGGGGGGAGGACTGAAGCTTTCTTT. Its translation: CASNPGGRTEAFF.

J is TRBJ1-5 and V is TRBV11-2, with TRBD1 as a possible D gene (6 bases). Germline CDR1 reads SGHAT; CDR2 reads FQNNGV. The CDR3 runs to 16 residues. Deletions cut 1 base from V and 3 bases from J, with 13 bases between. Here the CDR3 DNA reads TGTGCCAGCAGCTTAGGGTCCCAGGGACACAATCAGCCCCAGCATTTT. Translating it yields CASSLGSQGHNQPQHF.

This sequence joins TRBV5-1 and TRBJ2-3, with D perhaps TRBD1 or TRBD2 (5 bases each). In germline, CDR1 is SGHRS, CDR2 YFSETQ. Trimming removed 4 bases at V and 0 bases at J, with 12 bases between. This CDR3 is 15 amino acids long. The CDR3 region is CASSLTGDSTDTQYF. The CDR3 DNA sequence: TGCGCCAGCAGCCTTACTGGGGACAGCACAGATACGCAGTATTTT.

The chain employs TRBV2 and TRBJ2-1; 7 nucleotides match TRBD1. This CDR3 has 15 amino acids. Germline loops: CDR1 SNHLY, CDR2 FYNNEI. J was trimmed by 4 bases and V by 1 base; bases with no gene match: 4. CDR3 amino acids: CASSEDRGTYNEQFF. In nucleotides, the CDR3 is TGTGCCAGCAGTGAAGACAGGGGCACATACAATGAGCAGTTCTTC.

The CDR3 DNA follows: TGTGCCAGCAGCTTAGCGGTTTTGTCAGAACGAAGCAATCAGCCCCAGCATTTT. This translates into CASSLAVLSERSNQPQHF. The chain carries TRBV7-8 and TRBJ1-5; D ambiguous. The V gene's germline CDR1 is SGHVS and CDR2 FQNEAQ. Trimming took 0 bases from V and 1 from J, leaving 16 bases between them. The CDR3 covers 18 residues.